The 26 T cell receptor beta chains in this list originate from one sample, sequenced in a study of CD8 T cells in ankylosing spondylitis. Study-wide findings and caveats: A motif in TCR beta, a set of 8 or 9 highly homologous variants, appeared characteristic of ankylosing spondylitis blood.

Their recognized antigens are unknown. TCRdb passed the 5' RACE reads through MiXCR, listing each CDR3 protein once. This sample has hundreds of thousands of distinct CDR3 sequences, with roughly 10% found just once. Sequenced input: blood, either unsorted or a sorted T cell fraction (not recorded which). The receptors derive from a male donor with ankylosing spondylitis.

This clonotype was counted between two and nine times. V gene TRBV6-2 or TRBV6-3 combines with J gene TRBJ2-7; possible D gene TRBD2, 5 bases. The CDR3 spans 12 residues. Germline V gene data show CDR1 as MNHEY and CDR2 as SVGEGT. V was trimmed by 8 bases and J by 6 bases, leaving 14 bases between them. The CDR3 reads CASGRAEVEQYF. The CDR3 DNA reads TGTGCCAGCGGGCGGGCCGAGGTCGAGCAGTACTTC.

The chain joins TRBV3-1 to TRBJ2-1; D gene unclear. The CDR3 extends over 12 amino acids. Germline CDR1 and CDR2: LGHDT and YNNKEL (reference sequence). V was trimmed by 4 bases and J by 9 bases, leaving 10 bases between them. The DNA for the CDR3 is TGTGCCAGCAGCCGACTCAAGACTGAGCAGTTCTTC. Translated, it gives CASSRLKTEQFF.

The table lists this clonotype with a few counts. J is TRBJ2-7 and V is TRBV7-8; 8 positions match TRBD2. The CDR3 runs to 14 residues. V lost 5 bases to trimming and J lost 7 bases; unmatched junction nucleotides: 10. CDR1 is SGHVS, CDR2 FQNEAQ, per germline. As DNA, the CDR3 is TGTGCCAGCAGCATACAGCGGGAGTCGGTGGAGCAGTACTTC. Protein sequence: CASSIQRESVEQYF.

Ten or more counts support this clonotype. V and J are TRBV28 and TRBJ1-2; D remains unclear. V lost 3 bases to trimming and J lost 3 bases, with 20 bases between them. Germline lookup yields CDR1 MDHEN and CDR2 SYDVKM. This CDR3 is built from 17 residues. For the CDR3, the DNA is TGTGCCAGCAGTTTGTCCAGGAGTATGCGAACGGACTATGGCTACACCTTC. Translation gives CASSLSRSMRTDYGYTF.

This clonotype showed up just a few times. The chain links TRBV15 to TRBJ1-2; D remains ambiguous. The germline V gene encodes CDR1 LNHNV and CDR2 YYDKDF (reference sequence). Trimming took 3 bases from V and 0 from J, leaving 5 bases between them. There are 13 residues in the CDR3. The CDR3 here is CATSRTSNYGYTF. The CDR3 region has the DNA TGTGCCACCAGCAGGACCTCTAACTATGGCTACACCTTC. Using reference TRBV15 and TRBJ1-2 for the parts outside the CDR3, the full variable domain is DAMVIQNPRYQVTQFGKPVTLSCSQTLNHNVMYWYQQKSSQAPKLLFHYYDKDFNNEADTPDNFQSRRPNTSFCFLDIRSPGLGDTAMYLCATSRTSNYGYTFGSGTRLTVV.

This clonotype came up a few times. The chain has TRBV12-3 or TRBV12-4 and TRBJ1-6; D gene uncertain. This CDR3 comprises 14 residues. Trimming took off 4 bases at V and 8 bases at J, with 12 bases between the two ends. CDR3 in amino acids: CASSYSGRDSPLHF. For the CDR3, the DNA is TGTGCCAGCAGTTACTCGGGGAGGGATTCACCCCTCCACTTT.

This clonotype appeared a few times. This chain links TRBV28 with TRBJ1-6; 7 bases are shared with TRBD1. V lost 3 bases, J lost 9 bases, and 8 bases stayed unmatched. Looked up from germline, CDR1 is MDHEN and CDR2 is SYDVKM. CDR3 length equals 15 residues. The CDR3 DNA reads TGTGCCAGCAGTTTCCCCACAGGGGCGGCTTCACCCCTCCACTTT. Protein: CASSFPTGAASPLHF.

The rearrangement uses TRBV6-5 and TRBJ1-5, with TRBD1 as a possible D gene (5 bases). The V and J ends lost 6 bases and 2 bases respectively, with 23 bases between them. CDR3 size: 18 residues. CDR1 is MNHEY and CDR2 is SVGAGI in the germline V gene. CDR3 protein: CASRYTNQQWGGNQPQHF. The CDR3 region has the DNA TGTGCCAGCAGGTACACGAATCAACAGTGGGGCGGCAATCAGCCCCAGCATTTT.

This clonotype was seen only a few times. The gene calls are TRBV25-1 and TRBJ2-1; TRBD2 matches 12 bases. The CDR3 runs to 17 residues. CDR1 and CDR2 (germline): MGHDK, SYGVNS. V dropped 1 base and J dropped 4; count of bases not matched to a gene: 5. The DNA for the CDR3 is TGTGCCAGCAGTGAATTTCGACTAGCGGGGGAATACAATGAGCAGTTCTTC. Its protein product is CASSEFRLAGEYNEQFF.

The V call is TRBV5-5, the J call TRBJ2-7, with D unresolved. The ends were cut back, 4 bases at V and 6 bases at J, with 17 bases in the middle. This CDR3 is 14 amino acids long. Germline V lookup: CDR1 SGHKS, CDR2 YYEKEE (reference sequence). CDR3 protein: CASSLLDSVLEQYF. CDR3 in DNA: TGTGCCAGCAGCCTCCTAGACTCGGTTCTCGAGCAGTACTTC.

The sample holds many counts of this clonotype. The chain links TRBV7-9 to TRBJ2-1, with D perhaps matching TRBD2 (5 bases). The CDR3 has 14 amino acids. CDR1 SEHNR and CDR2 FQNEAQ come from the germline V gene (reference sequence). The germline V and J ends were trimmed by 0 bases and 2 bases, with 5 bases remaining between them. The CDR3 reads CASSLAGTYNEQFF. The CDR3, as DNA: TGTGCCAGCAGCTTAGCCGGGACCTACAATGAGCAGTTCTTC.

The sample holds many counts of this clonotype. This rearrangement joins TRBV29-1 to TRBJ2-2; TRBD1 matches 8 bases. J lost 5 bases, V lost 6 bases, and 11 bases had no gene match. From germline, CDR1 is SQVTM and CDR2 ANQGSEA. The CDR3 contains 15 residues. The DNA for the CDR3 is TGCAGCGTCGAACTACAGGGGGTTGGTACCGGGGAGCTGTTTTTT. It specifies CSVELQGVGTGELFF.

The chain uses TRBV20-1 and TRBJ2-5; 9 bases map to TRBD2. The CDR3 length is 14 residues. Germline V gene sequence: CDR1 DFQATT, CDR2 SNEGSKA (reference sequence). Trimming at V came to 6 bases and at J to 5 bases, leaving 10 bases not matched to a gene. The chain's CDR3 is CSATGGGGMETQYF. For the CDR3, the DNA is TGCAGTGCCACCGGCGGGGGGGGTATGGAGACCCAGTACTTC.

The rearrangement joins TRBV2 to TRBJ2-7; 7 positions match TRBD2. Germline V gene data show CDR1 as SNHLY and CDR2 as FYNNEI. J was trimmed by 5 bases and V by 8 bases; bases with no gene match: 9. The CDR3 spans 13 residues. The CDR3 protein is CASWEGIGNEQYF. CDR3 bases: TGTGCCAGCTGGGAGGGAATCGGCAACGAGCAGTACTTC.

V gene TRBV18 combines with J gene TRBJ1-1, with D possibly being TRBD1 (5 bases). The CDR3 is 14 amino acids. The V end was cut by 2 bases, the J end by 6 bases, with 13 bases between. CDR1 KGHSH and CDR2 LQKENI come from the germline V gene. The CDR3 bases are TGTGCCAGCTCACCAAGTACAGGAGACGCTGAAGCTTTCTTT. As protein: CASSPSTGDAEAFF.

This clonotype has a handful of counts. V usage is TRBV28 and J usage is TRBJ1-1, with D unresolved. V was shortened by 3 bases and J by 1 base, with 12 bases between the two germline ends. The CDR3 covers 15 residues. Germline V CDR1 and CDR2: MDHEN, SYDVKM. This CDR3 reads CASSFQREGNTEAFF. As DNA, the CDR3 is TGTGCCAGCAGTTTCCAGAGGGAGGGGAACACTGAAGCTTTCTTT.

This clonotype occurred many times. V gene TRBV9 combines with J gene TRBJ2-1, with TRBD2 matching 12 bases. V shed 3 bases and J 3 bases; nucleotides not matched to a gene: 1. The CDR3 sequence is 15 residues long. Per the germline V gene, CDR1 is SGDLS and CDR2 is YYNGEE. CDR3 sequence reads: CASSATSGGYNEQFF. The CDR3 DNA sequence: TGTGCCAGCAGCGCGACTAGCGGGGGCTACAATGAGCAGTTCTTC.

This chain uses TRBV20-1 with TRBJ2-2; D uncertain. This CDR3 spans 14 amino acids. The V end lost 2 bases, the J end lost 5 bases, and 12 bases lay between the germline ends. The germline V gene encodes CDR1 DFQATT and CDR2 SNEGSKA (reference sequence). CDR3 sequence reads: CSARRAVETGELFF. CDR3 DNA sequence: TGCAGTGCTAGAAGGGCGGTGGAGACCGGGGAGCTGTTTTTT.

This clonotype was observed a few times. This chain links TRBV18 with TRBJ2-3; D perhaps matches TRBD2 (5 bases). Per germline, CDR1 KGHSH and CDR2 LQKENI. Trimming took off 8 bases at V and 0 bases at J, with 15 bases between the two ends. The CDR3 sequence is 15 residues long. CDR3 region: CASTPAAMSTDTQYF. CDR3 bases: TGTGCCAGCACCCCAGCGGCGATGAGCACAGATACGCAGTATTTT.

This clonotype was seen a few times. This chain uses TRBV4-1 with TRBJ2-5; D is unclear. The CDR3 has 14 residues. In germline, CDR1 is MGHRA, CDR2 YSYEKL. The V gene lost 4 bases and the J gene lost 5 bases, with 14 bases spanning the gap. CDR3 loop: CASSPFKAQETQYF. CDR3 nucleotides: TGCGCCAGCAGCCCCTTTAAGGCCCAGGAGACCCAGTACTTC.

V gene TRBV20-1 combines with J gene TRBJ2-3; 7 bases fit TRBD1. CDR1 and CDR2 from the germline V gene are DFQATT and SNEGSKA (reference sequence). V lost 7 bases to trimming and J lost 5 bases; unmatched junction nucleotides: 18. This CDR3 region has 16 residues. Here the CDR3 reads CSVSFDPGQNKDTQYF. CDR3 DNA sequence: TGCAGTGTTTCCTTCGACCCGGGACAGAACAAAGATACGCAGTATTTT.

This clonotype was detected many times. V gene TRBV29-1 combines with J gene TRBJ1-1; D unclear. From germline, CDR1 is SQVTM and CDR2 ANQGSEA. Trimming took 4 bases from V and 1 from J, leaving 13 bases between them. CDR3 length: 14 residues. This chain's CDR3 is CSVVEQLRNTEAFF. CDR3 DNA: TGCAGCGTTGTCGAACAGCTGAGGAACACTGAAGCTTTCTTT.

In its sample, this clonotype was seen a few times. This chain connects TRBV20-1 to TRBJ2-3, with 13 bases identical to TRBD2. The ends lost 7 bases at V and 6 bases at J; junction bases unmatched: 1. The CDR3 is made up of 12 amino acids. Looked up from germline, CDR1 is DFQATT and CDR2 is SNEGSKA (reference sequence). The CDR3: CSGTSGSDTQYF. Written as DNA, the CDR3 is TGCAGTGGGACTAGCGGGAGTGATACGCAGTATTTT.

The rearrangement uses TRBV29-1 and TRBJ1-2; no reliable D call. The germline V gene has CDR1 SQVTM and CDR2 ANQGSEA. V was clipped by 4 bases and J by 1 base, with 7 bases between them. CDR3 size: 12 residues. In DNA, the CDR3 is TGCAGCGTTGTGTCCAGTAACTATGGCTACACCTTC. It encodes CSVVSSNYGYTF.

The chain has TRBV6-1 and TRBJ1-4; D perhaps matches TRBD1 (6 bases). CDR1 and CDR2 (germline): MNHNS, SASEGT. The CDR3 extends over 18 amino acids. The V end was cut by 6 bases, the J end by 0 bases, with 20 bases between. The CDR3 reads CASSAAGGLFSTNEKLFF. The CDR3 coding sequence is TGTGCCAGCAGCGCGGCGGGGGGCCTCTTCTCAACTAATGAAAAACTGTTTTTT.

Ten or more counts support this clonotype. The V gene is TRBV10-3, the J gene TRBJ1-2; D ambiguous. The CDR3 spans 12 residues. Trimming removed 8 bases from V and 4 bases from J, with 11 bases in between. From germline, CDR1 is ENHRY and CDR2 SYGVKD. CDR3 DNA: TGTGCCATCCTGTCCGGCAGCTATGGCTACACCTTC. Translating it yields CAILSGSYGYTF.